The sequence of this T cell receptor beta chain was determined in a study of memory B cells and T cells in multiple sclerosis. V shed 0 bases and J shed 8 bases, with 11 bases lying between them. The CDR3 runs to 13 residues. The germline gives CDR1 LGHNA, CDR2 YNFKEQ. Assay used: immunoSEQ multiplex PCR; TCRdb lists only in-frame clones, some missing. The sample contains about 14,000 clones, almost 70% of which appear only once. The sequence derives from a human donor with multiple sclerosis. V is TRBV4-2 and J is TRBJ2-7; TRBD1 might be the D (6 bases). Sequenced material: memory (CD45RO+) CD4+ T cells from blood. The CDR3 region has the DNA TGTGCCAGCAGCCAAGATGGCAGGGGCCAGCAGTACTTC. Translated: CASSQDGRGQQYF.